This T cell receptor beta chain was captured in a study of CD8 T cells in Susac syndrome. On the study more broadly: Among the Susac syndrome patients who underwent sequencing, more than 5 had clinically active disease, while fewer than ten of them were in remission.

An amount of RNA that ranged from roughly 0.5 to 1 ug was reverse transcribed with random hexamers. TCRdb independently ran MiXCR on the immunoSEQ multiplex PCR reads; one entry per CDR3 protein. The repertoire has roughly 52,000 distinct CDR3 sequences, just under 95% of them found once; the top ten carry about 0.8%. Study-wide results and caveats: Among people with Susac, CD8+ clonal expansion was greatest in TEMRA cells and active patients.

Only one count was recorded for this clonotype. Its target is not known. After removal of 5 bases from V and 3 bases from J, the junction contained 6 bases not matched to a gene. This CDR3 is 14 amino acids long. Germline CDR1 and CDR2: SGHVS and FQNEAQ. The clonotype was recovered from a human donor with Susac syndrome. Sequenced material: CD8+ T cells from PBMCs. V usage is TRBV7-8 and J usage is TRBJ2-7, with 8 bases identical to TRBD1. This chain's CDR3 is CASSKTGAGYEQYF. The DNA for the CDR3 is TGTGCCAGCAGCAAGACAGGGGCGGGCTACGAGCAGTACTTC.